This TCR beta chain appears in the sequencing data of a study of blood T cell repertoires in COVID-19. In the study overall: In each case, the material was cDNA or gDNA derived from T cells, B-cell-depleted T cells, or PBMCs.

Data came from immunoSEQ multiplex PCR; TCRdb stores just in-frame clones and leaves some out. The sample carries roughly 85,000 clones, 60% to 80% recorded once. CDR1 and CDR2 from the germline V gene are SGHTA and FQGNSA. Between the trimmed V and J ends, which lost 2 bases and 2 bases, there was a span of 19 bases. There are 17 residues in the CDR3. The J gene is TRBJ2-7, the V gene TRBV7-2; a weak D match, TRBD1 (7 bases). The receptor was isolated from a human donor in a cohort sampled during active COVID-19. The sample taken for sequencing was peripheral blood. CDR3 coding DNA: TGTGCCAGCAGCTTAAGGGGGGAAGGGACAGTGACCTACGAGCAGTACTTC. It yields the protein CASSLRGEGTVTYEQYF.